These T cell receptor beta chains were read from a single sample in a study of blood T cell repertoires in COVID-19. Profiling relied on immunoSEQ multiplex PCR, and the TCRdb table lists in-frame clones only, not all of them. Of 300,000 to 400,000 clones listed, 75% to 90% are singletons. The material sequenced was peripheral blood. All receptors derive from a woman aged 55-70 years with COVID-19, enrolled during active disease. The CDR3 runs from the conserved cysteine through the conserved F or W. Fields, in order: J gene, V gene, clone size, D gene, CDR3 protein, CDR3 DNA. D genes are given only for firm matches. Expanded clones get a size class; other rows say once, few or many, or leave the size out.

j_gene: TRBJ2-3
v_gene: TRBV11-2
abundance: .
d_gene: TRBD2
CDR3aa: CASSRGTSGGRVTDTQYF
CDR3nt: TGTGCCAGCAGCCGGGGGACTAGCGGGGGGCGGGTCACAGATACGCAGTATTTT

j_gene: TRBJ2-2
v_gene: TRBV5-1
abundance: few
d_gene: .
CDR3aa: CASSLGPGTGELFF
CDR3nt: TGCGCCAGCAGCTTGGGACCCGGGACCGGGGAGCTGTTTTTT

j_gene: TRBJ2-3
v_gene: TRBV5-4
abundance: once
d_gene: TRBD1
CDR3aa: CASSPRQGAGVTDTQYF
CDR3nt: TGTGCCAGCAGCCCCAGACAGGGGGCAGGTGTGACAGATACGCAGTATTTT

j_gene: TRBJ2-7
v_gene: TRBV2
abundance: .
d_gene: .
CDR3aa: CASSREPIYEQYF
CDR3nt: TGTGCCAGCAGCCGGGAGCCAATCTACGAGCAGTACTTC

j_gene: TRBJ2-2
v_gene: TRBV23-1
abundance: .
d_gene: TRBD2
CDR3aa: CASSPTGRVSQGTGELFF
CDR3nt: TGCGCCAGCAGTCCGACGGGGAGGGTTAGTCAGGGCACCGGGGAGCTGTTTTTT

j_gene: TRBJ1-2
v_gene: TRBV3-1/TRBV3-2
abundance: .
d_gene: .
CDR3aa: CASSLHRDDGYTF
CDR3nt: TGTGCCAGCAGCCTACACAGGGACGATGGCTACACCTTC

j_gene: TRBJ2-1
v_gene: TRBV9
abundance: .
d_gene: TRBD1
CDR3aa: CASSVVSGTGDNEQFF
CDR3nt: TGTGCCAGCAGCGTAGTATCTGGGACAGGGGACAATGAGCAGTTCTTC

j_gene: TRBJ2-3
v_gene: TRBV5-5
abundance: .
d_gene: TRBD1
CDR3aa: CASSLRGRWTDTQYF
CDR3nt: TGTGCCAGCAGCCTAAGGGGGCGCTGGACAGATACGCAGTATTTT

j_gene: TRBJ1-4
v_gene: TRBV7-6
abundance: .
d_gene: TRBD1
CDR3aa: CASSFQTGTNEKLFF
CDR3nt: TGTGCCAGCAGCTTTCAGACAGGGACTAATGAAAAACTGTTTTTT

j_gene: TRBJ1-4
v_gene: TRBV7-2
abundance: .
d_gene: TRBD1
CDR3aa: CASSSRDRPPEKLFF
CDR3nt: TGTGCCAGCAGCTCCCGGGACAGGCCCCCGGAAAAACTGTTTTTT

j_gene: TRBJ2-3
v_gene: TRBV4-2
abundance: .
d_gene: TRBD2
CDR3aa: CASSQEGAPGGFTDTQYF
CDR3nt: TGTGCCAGCAGCCAAGAGGGGGCTCCGGGGGGGTTCACAGATACGCAGTATTTT

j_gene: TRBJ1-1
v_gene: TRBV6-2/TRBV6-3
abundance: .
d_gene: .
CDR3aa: CASSYAAHTEAFF
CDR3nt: TGTGCCAGCAGTTACGCGGCGCACACTGAAGCTTTCTTT

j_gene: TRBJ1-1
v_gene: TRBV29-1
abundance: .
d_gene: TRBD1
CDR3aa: CSPLLGDRGRHTEAFF
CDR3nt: TGCAGCCCCCTCTTGGGAGACAGGGGCCGGCACACTGAAGCTTTCTTT

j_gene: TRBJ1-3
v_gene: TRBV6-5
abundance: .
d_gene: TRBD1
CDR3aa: CATSGGQGAGNTIYF
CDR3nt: TGTGCCACCTCGGGGGGACAGGGGGCTGGAAACACCATATATTTT

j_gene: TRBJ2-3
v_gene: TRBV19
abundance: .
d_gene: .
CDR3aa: CASSWGPGGTDTQYF
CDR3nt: TGTGCCTCTTCCTGGGGGCCCGGTGGCACAGATACGCAGTATTTT

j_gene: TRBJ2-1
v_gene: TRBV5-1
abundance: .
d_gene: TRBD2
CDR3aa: CASRQPGGVYNEQFF
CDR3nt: TGCGCCAGCCGCCAACCGGGGGGTGTTTACAATGAGCAGTTCTTC

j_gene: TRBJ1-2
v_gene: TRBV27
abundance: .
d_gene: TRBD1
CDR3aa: CASSSPTGGAYGYTF
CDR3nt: TGTGCCAGCAGTTCACCGACAGGGGGCGCTTATGGCTACACCTTC

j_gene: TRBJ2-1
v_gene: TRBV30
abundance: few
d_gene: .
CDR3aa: CAWRLKSSYNEQFF
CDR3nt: TGTGCCTGGAGACTAAAGTCCTCCTACAATGAGCAGTTCTTC